The T cell receptor beta chain under discussion was sequenced for a study of shared clonotypes between healthy human individuals. In the study overall: The donors, two women and three men, were aged 18 to 49. Study findings and constraints: The low donor count limited represented genetic and exposure-history diversity. Naive subsets, compared against memory subsets, generally had larger estimated richness values.

There are 15 residues in the CDR3. V was trimmed by 0 bases and J by 11 bases, leaving 16 bases between them. The V gene's germline CDR1 is MNHEY and CDR2 SMNVEV (reference sequence). TCRdb keeps only in-frame clones here, not all; method: immunoSEQ multiplex PCR. The data hold about 2 million clones, with 85% to 95% observed a single time. To note about this clone: No antigen is known for it.

The sequence was collected from a man younger than 35 in good health. The chain links TRBV27 to TRBJ1-4; a weak D match, TRBD1 (5 bases). The sequenced sample was naive CD4+ T cells sorted from blood. Specified subset: CD45RA+ positively selected. The CDR3 protein is CASSLSLAGKGKLFF. Written as DNA, the CDR3 is TGTGCCAGCAGTTTATCGTTGGCAGGGAAGGGGAAACTGTTTTTT.